This entry lists 4 T cell receptor beta chains sequenced from one sample in a study of T cell repertoires in cytomegalovirus infection. TCRdb called the reads again in MiXCR, with one record for every CDR3 protein. The data show 200,000 to 250,000 distinct CDR3 sequences, 12% seen once. The sequencing input was PBMCs. These receptor sequences come from a human donor in good health (CMV status not recorded). Some clones in this sample may be carry-over from other donors' samples.

This clonotype appeared many times. J is TRBJ1-6 and V is TRBV6-1; D remains unclear. Per germline, CDR1 MNHNS and CDR2 SASEGT. CDR3 length: 11 amino acids. Deletions cut 1 base from V and 9 bases from J, with 1 base between. CDR3 bases: TGTGCCAGCAGTGAAGGTTCACCCCTCCACTTT. Translated, it gives CASSEGSPLHF.

This clonotype has ten or more counts. This chain uses TRBV7-2 with TRBJ2-1; possible D gene TRBD1, 6 bases. Germline assignment: CDR1 SGHTA and CDR2 FQGNSA. The CDR3 loop spans 15 amino acids. Trimming took 3 bases from V and 2 from J, leaving 11 bases between them. CDR3 DNA sequence: TGTGCCAGCAGCTTGAACAGGGAACCCTACAATGAGCAGTTCTTC. Its translation: CASSLNREPYNEQFF.

The rearrangement links TRBV5-1 to TRBJ2-5; D gene uncertain. CDR3 size: 15 residues. Germline lookup yields CDR1 SGHRS and CDR2 YFSETQ. Trimming pared 0 bases from V and 5 bases from J, leaving 14 bases between. CDR3 sequence reads: CASSLGGKGSETQYF. In DNA, the CDR3 is TGCGCCAGCAGCTTGGGTGGTAAGGGTTCCGAGACCCAGTACTTC.

The chain is built from TRBV20-1 and TRBJ2-2; no definite D call. The CDR3 totals 15 residues. V lost 3 bases, J lost 0 bases, and 11 bases lay in between. Germline CDR1 is DFQATT and CDR2 is SNEGSKA (reference sequence). The CDR3 DNA reads as TGCAGTGCTAGCGCCCGGGCGGCGAACACCGGGGAGCTGTTTTTT. This sequence encodes CSASARAANTGELFF.